Described below is a single T cell receptor beta chain sequence and its context. No antigen is known for it. Reanalyzing the 5' RACE reads, TCRdb keeps one entry per CDR3 protein, without DNA. The sample totals 300,000 to 400,000 distinct CDR3 sequences. CDR3 size: 19 residues. Germline-derived CDR1 and CDR2 are SGHAT and FQNNGV. The sample comes from a study of monozygotic twins with inflammatory bowel disease. Study outcomes and limitations: Inverse Simpson values showed less TCRbeta diversity in IBD patients than in their healthy co-twins.

The TCR was taken from a human donor with ulcerative colitis or Crohn's disease, or a healthy co-twin of an affected twin (not recorded which). The sequenced sample consisted of blood. The J gene is TRBJ1-3, the V gene TRBV11-2; TCRdb's D gene call, TRBD1, goes unchecked for lack of DNA. The CDR3 sequence is CASSLTLPGTGASGNTIYF.